This TCR beta chain comes out of a study of T cells in Graves' hyperthyroidism and ophthalmopathy. This CDR3 contains 16 residues. Trimming took 1 base from V and 4 from J, leaving 14 bases between them. The V gene's germline CDR1 is LGHNA and CDR2 YNFKEQ. Uncontrolled infections, other autoimmune diseases, pregnancy or lactation led to exclusion of patients. Thyroid ultrasound, orbital computed tomography, clinical symptoms, and serum thyroxine and TRAb underpinned diagnoses. The study collected blood at first hyperthyroidism diagnosis, before any ophthalmopathy symptoms arose. This clonotype was counted between two and nine times. Template material for amplifying TCR beta CDR3 regions consisted of RNA transcripts. The study used the HTBI primer set for a first-round RT-PCR of the TCR CDR3. TCRdb processed the multiplex PCR reads anew with MiXCR; each CDR3 protein has one entry. The table has about 290,000 distinct CDR3 sequences, 13% seen once.

Sequencing was carried out using blood. V is TRBV4-2 and J is TRBJ2-1; a possible D gene is TRBD2 (5 bases). The receptor comes from a woman in her twenties or thirties with Graves' hyperthyroidism that later progressed to Graves' ophthalmopathy. The DNA for the CDR3 is TGTGCCAGCAGCCAAGCTGGCGGAGGAGTATACAATGAGCAGTTCTTC. It encodes CASSQAGGGVYNEQFF.